The text below deals with one TCR beta chain. The sample comes from a study of blood T cells in healthy people across ages. Trimming took 7 bases from V and 9 from J; bases not matched to a gene: 9. The CDR3 is made up of 13 amino acids. CDR1 MNHEY and CDR2 SVGAGI come from the germline V gene. No fewer than 7 million PBMCs went into each sample. Per sample, extraction of total RNA gave at least 5 micrograms in every case. The use of a sample-barcoded 5' primer and a J-beta primer mix characterized a second PCR of roughly 6 to 11 cycles. Each CDR3 protein gets one entry after TCRdb re-called the 5' RACE reads with MiXCR. The table has 1.5 million or so distinct CDR3 sequences, 40% to 45% seen once.

This chain links TRBV6-5 with TRBJ1-2, with 9 bases fitting TRBD1. The TCR originated in a woman under 30 in good health. The sample comprised blood. CDR3 sequence: CASKRTGETSYTF. The DNA of the CDR3 is TGTGCCAGCAAACGGACAGGGGAGACCAGCTACACCTTC.